What follows are 13 T cell receptor beta chains derived from one specimen sequenced in a study of shared clonotypes between healthy human individuals. Positive CCR7 selection of CD45RO-negative cells yielded the naive CD8 cells, and terminally differentiated effector memory CD45RA+ cells were excluded. Assay: immunoSEQ multiplex PCR; the TCRdb copy retains only in-frame clones and omits some. The sample lists about 590,000 clones, roughly 96% occurring once. Sample: naive CD8+ T cells sorted from blood. These receptors were collected from a woman aged 25 to 39 in good health.

This chain uses TRBV27 with TRBJ2-7; the match to TRBD2 covers 8 bases. The CDR3 covers 14 residues. The J segment lost 2 bases and the V segment lost 6 bases, leaving 6 bases of the junction unmatched. Germline V gives CDR1 MNHEY, CDR2 SMNVEV (reference sequence). CDR3 sequence reads: CASRQAGATYEQYF. CDR3 DNA sequence: TGTGCCAGCAGGCAAGCGGGAGCTACCTACGAGCAGTACTTC.

The chain employs TRBV7-6 and TRBJ2-1, with 14 bases lining up with TRBD2. Germline loops: CDR1 SGHVS, CDR2 FNYEAQ. Trimming removed 1 base from V and 11 bases from J; junction bases left unmatched: 16. The CDR3 covers 19 residues. The CDR3 bases are TGTGCCAGCAGCTTAGTGGGGACTAGCGGGAGTAAAGGGGTTGTGAAGCAGTTCTTC. This sequence encodes CASSLVGTSGSKGVVKQFF. Full variable domain (remainder filled in from reference TRBV7-6 and TRBJ2-1): GAGVSQSPRYKVTKRGQDVALRCDPISGHVSLYWYRQALGQGPEFLTYFNYEAQQDKSGLPNDRFSAERPEGSISTLTIQRTEQRDSAMYRCASSLVGTSGSKGVVKQFFGPGTRLTVL.

The count of this clone is one. The J gene is TRBJ2-2, the V gene TRBV5-1, with D maybe TRBD2 (5 bases). Trimming removed 3 bases from V and 3 bases from J, with 21 bases in between. Germline V CDR1 and CDR2: SGHRS, YFSETQ. This CDR3 has 18 residues. CDR3 coding DNA: TGCGCCAGCAGCTCTCACGGATCGACTATCATCTACACCGGGGAGCTGTTTTTT. Its translation: CASSSHGSTIIYTGELFF.

This chain links TRBV6-1 with TRBJ1-2; 7 bases are a match to TRBD1. In germline, CDR1 is MNHNS, CDR2 SASEGT. The ends lost 7 bases at V and 0 bases at J; junction bases unmatched: 8. The CDR3 has 15 residues. DNA of the CDR3: TGTGCCAGCAACCCGAGACAGGGTCCTAACTATGGCTACACCTTC. Translation: CASNPRQGPNYGYTF.

V gene TRBV2 combines with J gene TRBJ2-7; TRBD1 agrees at 9 bases. The CDR3 extends over 15 amino acids. Trimming cost V 6 bases and J 4 bases; bases outside gene matches: 10. Germline CDR1 SNHLY, CDR2 FYNNEI. The CDR3 sequence is CASSAPGTGPYEQYF. CDR3 nucleotides: TGTGCCAGCAGCGCGCCCGGGACAGGGCCGTACGAGCAGTACTTC.

The count of this clone is one. Other nucleotide sequences from this sample produce the same CDR3. V is TRBV4-1 and J is TRBJ1-5; D is unclear. The CDR3 sequence is 15 residues long. Per the germline V gene, CDR1 is MGHRA and CDR2 is YSYEKL. V was pared by 0 bases and J by 0 bases, with 6 bases between. The DNA for the CDR3 is TGCGCCAGCAGCCAAGAGCAGTATAGCAATCAGCCCCAGCATTTT. The encoded protein is CASSQEQYSNQPQHF.

The chain combines TRBV28 with TRBJ2-1; 7 bases align to TRBD1. CDR1 and CDR2 (germline): MDHEN, SYDVKM. Germline trimming cut 7 bases from V and 4 bases from J; bases unmatched to any gene: 10. The CDR3 totals 15 residues. The CDR3 bases are TGTGCCAGCACCTCGGGACAGCCCGTATACAATGAGCAGTTCTTC. Translating it yields CASTSGQPVYNEQFF.

This chain connects TRBV28 to TRBJ1-1, with 10 positions matching TRBD1. The CDR3 sequence is 14 residues long. Germline loops: CDR1 MDHEN, CDR2 SYDVKM. Germline trimming cut 5 bases from V and 4 bases from J; bases unmatched to any gene: 4. The CDR3 loop is CASSIRTGGTEAFF. In nucleotides, the CDR3 is TGTGCCAGCAGTATTCGGACAGGGGGCACTGAAGCTTTCTTT.

The genes are TRBV10-2 and TRBJ2-7, with TRBD2 matching over 10 bases. This CDR3 is built from 15 residues. Germline CDR1 is WSHSY and CDR2 is SAAADI. J gave up 5 bases and V 4 bases, and 8 bases lay outside the gene matches. The CDR3 nucleotides are TGCGCCAGCAGTGCTAGCGGGAGCCCGCTCGACGAGCAGTACTTC. Translated, it gives CASSASGSPLDEQYF.

The V call is TRBV27, the J call TRBJ1-4; D is unclear. The CDR3 covers 14 residues. The germline V gene encodes CDR1 MNHEY and CDR2 SMNVEV (reference sequence). V dropped 3 bases and J dropped 6 bases, with 11 bases sitting between them. The CDR3 spells CASSFQVGYEKLFF. DNA for the CDR3: TGTGCCAGCAGTTTTCAGGTTGGATATGAAAAACTGTTTTTT.

The CDR3 bases are TGTGCCAGCAGCGCGTCTAGCGGGAGGGGATTCCTCTACAATGAGCAGTTCTTC. Its translation: CASSASSGRGFLYNEQFF. This sequence joins TRBV9 and TRBJ2-1; TRBD2 matches at 12 bases. The V gene end was trimmed by 3 bases and the J gene end by 3 bases; junction bases not matched to a gene: 10. The CDR3 runs to 18 residues. From germline, CDR1 is SGDLS and CDR2 YYNGEE.

This clone was seen only once. The rearrangement links TRBV28 to TRBJ1-2, with D possibly being TRBD1 (5 bases). The CDR3 is 14 amino acids. Trimming removed 6 bases at V and 6 bases at J, with 17 bases between. The germline gives CDR1 MDHEN, CDR2 SYDVKM. The CDR3 DNA is TGTGCCAGCAGCCCATTGCTGGGACGGGATGGCTACACCTTC. Protein product: CASSPLLGRDGYTF.

V gene TRBV19 combines with J gene TRBJ2-1, with 8 bases aligning to TRBD2. The V and J ends lost 5 bases and 0 bases, in that order; junction bases with no gene match: 15. This CDR3 has 19 residues. Germline assignment: CDR1 LNHDA and CDR2 SQIVND (reference sequence). CDR3 bases: TGTGCCAGTAGTCCACAGCTCCCATTCGGGAGGGGCTCCTACAATGAGCAGTTCTTC. This translates into CASSPQLPFGRGSYNEQFF. The variable domain in full, completed from reference TRBV19 and TRBJ2-1, reads DGGITQSPKYLFRKEGQNVTLSCEQNLNHDAMYWYRQDPGQGLRLIYYSQIVNDFQKGDIAEGYSVSREKKESFPLTVTSAQKNPTAFYLCASSPQLPFGRGSYNEQFFGPGTRLTVL.